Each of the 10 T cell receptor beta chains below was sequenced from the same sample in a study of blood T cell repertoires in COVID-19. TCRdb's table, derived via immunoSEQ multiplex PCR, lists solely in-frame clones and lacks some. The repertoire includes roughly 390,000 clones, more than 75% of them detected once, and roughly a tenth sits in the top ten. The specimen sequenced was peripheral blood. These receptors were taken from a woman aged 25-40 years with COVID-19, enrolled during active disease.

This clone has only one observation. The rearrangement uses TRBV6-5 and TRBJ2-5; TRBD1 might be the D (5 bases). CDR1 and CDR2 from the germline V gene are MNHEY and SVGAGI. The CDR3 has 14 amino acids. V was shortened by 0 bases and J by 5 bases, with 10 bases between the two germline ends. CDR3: CASSYSGRAETQYF. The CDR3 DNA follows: TGTGCCAGCAGTTACTCGGGCAGGGCGGAGACCCAGTACTTC.

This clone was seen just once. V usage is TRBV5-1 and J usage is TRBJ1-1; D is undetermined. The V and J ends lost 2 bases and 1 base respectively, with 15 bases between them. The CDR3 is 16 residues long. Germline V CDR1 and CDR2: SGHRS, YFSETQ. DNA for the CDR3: TGCGCCAGCAGCTTTGGGAATGTGGGAGGGAACACTGAAGCTTTCTTT. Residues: CASSFGNVGGNTEAFF.

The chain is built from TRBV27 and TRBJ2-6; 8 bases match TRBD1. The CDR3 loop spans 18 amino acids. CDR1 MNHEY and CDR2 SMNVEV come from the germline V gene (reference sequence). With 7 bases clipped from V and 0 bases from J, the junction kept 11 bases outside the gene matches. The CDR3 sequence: CASTRTGGVFSGANVLTF. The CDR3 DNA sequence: TGTGCCAGCACCCGTACAGGGGGAGTGTTCTCTGGGGCCAACGTCCTGACTTTC.

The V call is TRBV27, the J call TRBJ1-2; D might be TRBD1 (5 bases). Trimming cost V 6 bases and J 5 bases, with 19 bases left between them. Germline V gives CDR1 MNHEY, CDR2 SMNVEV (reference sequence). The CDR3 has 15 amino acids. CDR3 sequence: CASSLTGSGHYGYTF. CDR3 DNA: TGTGCCAGCAGCCTAACAGGCTCTGGTCATTATGGCTACACCTTC.

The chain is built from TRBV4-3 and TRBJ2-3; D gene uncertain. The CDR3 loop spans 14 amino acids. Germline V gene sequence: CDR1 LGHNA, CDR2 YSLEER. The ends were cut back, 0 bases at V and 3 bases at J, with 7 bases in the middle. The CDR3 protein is CASSQESRTDTQYF. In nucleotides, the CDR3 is TGCGCCAGCAGCCAAGAATCGAGGACAGATACGCAGTATTTT.

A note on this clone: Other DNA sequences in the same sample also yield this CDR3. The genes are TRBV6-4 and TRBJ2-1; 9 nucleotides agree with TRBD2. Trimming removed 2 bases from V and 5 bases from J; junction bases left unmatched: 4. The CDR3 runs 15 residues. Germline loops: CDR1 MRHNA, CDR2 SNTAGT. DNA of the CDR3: TGTGCCAGCAGTGACGGATTAGCGGGAGACAATGAGCAGTTCTTC. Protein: CASSDGLAGDNEQFF.

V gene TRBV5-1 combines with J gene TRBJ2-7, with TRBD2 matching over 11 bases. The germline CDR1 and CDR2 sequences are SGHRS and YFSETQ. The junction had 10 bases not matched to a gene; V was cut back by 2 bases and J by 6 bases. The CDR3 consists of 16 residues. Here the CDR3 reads CASSFNSGRAKREQYF. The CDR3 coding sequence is TGCGCCAGCAGCTTTAATAGCGGGAGGGCAAAGCGCGAGCAGTACTTC.

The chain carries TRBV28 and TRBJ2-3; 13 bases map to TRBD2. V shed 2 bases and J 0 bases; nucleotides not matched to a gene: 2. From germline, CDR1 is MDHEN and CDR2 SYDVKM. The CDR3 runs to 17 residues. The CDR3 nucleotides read TGTGCCAGCAGTTTACGGACTAGCGGGAGAAGCACAGATACGCAGTATTTT. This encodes CASSLRTSGRSTDTQYF.

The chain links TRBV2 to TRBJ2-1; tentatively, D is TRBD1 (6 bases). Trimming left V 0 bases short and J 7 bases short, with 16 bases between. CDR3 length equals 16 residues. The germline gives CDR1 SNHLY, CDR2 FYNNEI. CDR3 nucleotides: TGTGCCAGCAGTGAAGCACGGAGGATCGGGACAAATGAGCAGTTCTTC. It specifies CASSEARRIGTNEQFF. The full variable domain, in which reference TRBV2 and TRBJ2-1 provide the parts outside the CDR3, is EPEVTQTPSHQVTQMGQEVILRCVPISNHLYFYWYRQILGQKVEFLVSFYNNEISEKSEIFDDQFSVERPDGSNFTLKIRSTKLEDSAMYFCASSEARRIGTNEQFFGPGTRLTVL.

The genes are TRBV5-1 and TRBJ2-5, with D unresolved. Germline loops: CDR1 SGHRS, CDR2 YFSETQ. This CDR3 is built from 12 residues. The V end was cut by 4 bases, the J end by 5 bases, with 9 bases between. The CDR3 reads CASSLSRETQYF. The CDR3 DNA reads TGCGCCAGCAGCCTTTCCAGGGAGACCCAGTACTTC.